Each of the 20 T cell receptor beta chains below was sequenced from the same sample in a study of identical twins. TCRdb ran MiXCR on the 5' RACE reads and lists one entry per CDR3 protein. Of hundreds of thousands of distinct CDR3 sequences listed, roughly 6% are singletons. Sequenced input: naive T cells sorted from blood. These receptors came from a man between 18 and 35 years old in good health.

The chain combines TRBV5-1 with TRBJ1-6; tentative D call: TRBD1 (5 bases). The CDR3 consists of 12 residues. Germline CDR1 SGHRS, CDR2 YFSETQ. V lost 5 bases, J lost 10 bases, and 10 bases lay in between. CDR3 in amino acids: CASSWGDSPLHF. The CDR3 nucleotides read TGCGCCAGCAGTTGGGGGGACTCACCCCTCCACTTT. The complete variable domain, with remaining parts taken from reference TRBV5-1 and TRBJ1-6, reads KAGVTQTPRYLIKTRGQQVTLSCSPISGHRSVSWYQQTPGQGLQFLFEYFSETQRNKGNFPGRFSGRQFSNSRSEMNVSTLELGDSALYLCASSWGDSPLHFGNGTRLTVT.

This clonotype was counted a few times. The rearrangement links TRBV11-1 to TRBJ2-1; a possible D gene is TRBD2 (6 bases). CDR3 length: 15 residues. The germline CDR1 and CDR2 sequences are SGHAT and FQDESV (reference sequence). Trimming removed 1 base at V and 7 bases at J, with 14 bases between. The CDR3 DNA is TGTGCCAGCAGCTTAGGGCGGGCTAGCGTAAATGAGCAGTTCTTC. Residues: CASSLGRASVNEQFF.

V usage is TRBV18 and J usage is TRBJ2-2; 13 bases match TRBD2. V shed 8 bases and J 4 bases; nucleotides not matched to a gene: 10. The CDR3 is 17 amino acids. The V gene's germline CDR1 is KGHSH and CDR2 LQKENI. This chain's CDR3 is CASRAKGLAGFTGELFF. The DNA of the CDR3 is TGTGCCAGCCGCGCAAAGGGACTAGCGGGATTCACCGGGGAGCTGTTTTTT.

This clonotype was seen at least ten times. The V and J genes are TRBV7-2 and TRBJ2-7, with D tentatively TRBD1 (5 bases). The CDR3 runs 16 residues. The germline V and J ends were trimmed by 5 bases and 4 bases, with 21 bases remaining between them. Germline CDR1 is SGHTA and CDR2 is FQGNSA. The DNA of the CDR3 is TGTGCCAGCAGCCAGGTTTTCTCAGGGCGCTATTACGAGCAGTACTTC. Translating gives CASSQVFSGRYYEQYF.

In this sample, this clonotype turned up many times. J is TRBJ2-2 and V is TRBV4-2; D remains unclear. V was trimmed by 4 bases and J by 1 base, leaving 16 bases between them. The CDR3 has 17 residues. Germline assignment: CDR1 LGHNA and CDR2 YNFKEQ. CDR3 residues: CASSPTEVEVNTGELFF. The CDR3 nucleotides read TGTGCCAGCAGCCCAACCGAGGTAGAAGTGAACACCGGGGAGCTGTTTTTT.

In this sample, this clonotype turned up many times. The genes are TRBV5-1 and TRBJ1-2; 9 nucleotides align to TRBD1. Germline V lookup: CDR1 SGHRS, CDR2 YFSETQ. The V gene end was trimmed by 4 bases and the J gene end by 4 bases; junction bases not matched to a gene: 5. The CDR3 loop spans 14 amino acids. The CDR3 is CASSPGTGTYGYTF. CDR3 sequence (DNA): TGCGCCAGCAGCCCCGGGACAGGGACCTATGGCTACACCTTC. The variable domain in full, completed from reference TRBV5-1 and TRBJ1-2, reads KAGVTQTPRYLIKTRGQQVTLSCSPISGHRSVSWYQQTPGQGLQFLFEYFSETQRNKGNFPGRFSGRQFSNSRSEMNVSTLELGDSALYLCASSPGTGTYGYTFGSGTRLTVV.

This clonotype was recorded many times. This chain joins TRBV5-1 and TRBJ1-1; a possible D gene is TRBD1 (5 bases). Germline V gene sequence: CDR1 SGHRS, CDR2 YFSETQ. Trimming shortened V by 2 bases and J by 1 base, and 15 bases separated the two germline ends. CDR3 size: 16 residues. The CDR3 here is CASSLETGTANTEAFF. CDR3 bases: TGCGCCAGCAGCTTAGAAACCGGGACCGCGAACACTGAAGCTTTCTTT.

This clonotype showed up many times. The V gene is TRBV28, the J gene TRBJ2-3; 13 bases match TRBD2. V lost 1 base to trimming and J lost 6 bases; unmatched junction nucleotides: 7. This CDR3 contains 17 residues. Germline CDR1 is MDHEN and CDR2 is SYDVKM. The CDR3 sequence: CASSLLQLAGGPDTQYF. The CDR3 DNA sequence: TGTGCCAGCAGTTTATTGCAACTAGCGGGAGGGCCCGATACGCAGTATTTT.

This clonotype was observed at least ten times. J is TRBJ2-2 and V is TRBV12-3 or TRBV12-4; no clear D gene. Trimming took 5 bases from V and 6 from J, leaving 10 bases between them. The CDR3 loop spans 13 amino acids. Here the CDR3 reads CASSPSPAGELFF. DNA for the CDR3: TGTGCCAGCAGTCCCTCCCCAGCCGGGGAGCTGTTTTTT.

This clonotype was observed at least ten times. This rearrangement joins TRBV10-3 to TRBJ2-1; D may be TRBD2 (5 bases). In germline, CDR1 is ENHRY, CDR2 SYGVKD. The V end was cut by 6 bases, the J end by 7 bases, with 19 bases between. This CDR3 has 15 amino acids. The CDR3 loop is CAISFSESSGNEQFF. The CDR3 coding sequence is TGTGCCATCAGCTTTAGCGAATCCTCGGGGAATGAGCAGTTCTTC.

This clonotype was counted ten times or more. The chain links TRBV25-1 to TRBJ2-3, with a possible D match to TRBD1 (5 bases). Per germline, CDR1 MGHDK and CDR2 SYGVNS. There are 14 residues in the CDR3. Trimming removed 4 bases from V and 2 bases from J, with 10 bases in between. This CDR3 is CASSGPGITDTQYF. CDR3 DNA: TGTGCCAGCAGTGGTCCAGGGATCACAGATACGCAGTATTTT.

This clonotype was observed many times. The genes are TRBV27 and TRBJ2-2, with a tentative D call TRBD1 (5 bases). Germline CDR1 is MNHEY and CDR2 is SMNVEV (reference sequence). This CDR3 comprises 14 residues. Between the trimmed V and J ends, which lost 3 bases and 6 bases, there was a span of 11 bases. DNA for the CDR3: TGTGCCAGCAGTTTGACAGTCGGTGCCGGGGAGCTGTTTTTT. This sequence encodes CASSLTVGAGELFF.

This clonotype was detected many times. The chain links TRBV28 to TRBJ1-1; TRBD1 is a possible D gene (6 bases). The germline CDR1 and CDR2 sequences are MDHEN and SYDVKM. This CDR3 is built from 16 residues. The V end was cut by 5 bases, the J end by 0 bases, with 16 bases between. The CDR3 protein is CASSRTLTGMNTEAFF. The CDR3 DNA reads TGTGCCAGCAGTCGCACCCTAACAGGGATGAACACTGAAGCTTTCTTT. The variable domain in full, completed from reference TRBV28 and TRBJ1-1, reads DVKVTQSSRYLVKRTGEKVFLECVQDMDHENMFWYRQDPGLGLRLIYFSYDVKMKEKGDIPEGYSVSREKKERFSLILESASTNQTSMYLCASSRTLTGMNTEAFFGQGTRLTVV.

This clonotype was detected only a few times. The V call is TRBV5-1, the J call TRBJ2-1, with D possibly being TRBD1 (5 bases). The CDR3 has 12 residues. Germline values: CDR1 SGHRS, CDR2 YFSETQ. Trimming cost V 0 bases and J 13 bases, with 11 bases left between them. The CDR3 sequence: CASSLEGRLQFF. In nucleotides, the CDR3 is TGCGCCAGCAGCTTGGAGGGGCGGCTACAGTTCTTC.

The chain combines TRBV14 with TRBJ2-1; D remains unclear. This CDR3 has 12 amino acids. The V and J ends lost 4 bases and 13 bases respectively, with 14 bases between them. Germline V gives CDR1 SGHDN, CDR2 FVKESK. The CDR3 DNA is TGTGCCAGCAGCCCCGAAACTCGCTCACAGTTCTTC. Its translation is CASSPETRSQFF.

This clonotype was counted between two and nine times. The V and J genes are TRBV30 and TRBJ1-5; 7 bases match TRBD1. The CDR3 consists of 14 residues. The V and J ends lost 0 bases and 6 bases, in that order; junction bases with no gene match: 5. The germline V gene encodes CDR1 GTSNPN and CDR2 SVGIG (reference sequence). In DNA, the CDR3 is TGTGCCTGGAGTGTTAGGGGGCTCACTCAGCCCCAGCATTTT. Protein: CAWSVRGLTQPQHF. Together with reference TRBV30 and TRBJ1-5, the CDR3 gives the full variable domain: SQTIHQWPATLVQPVGSPLSLECTVEGTSNPNLYWYRQAAGRGLQLLFYSVGIGQISSEVPQNLSASRPQDRQFILSSKKLLLSDSGFYLCAWSVRGLTQPQHFGDGTRLSIL.

This clonotype showed up many times. The chain is built from TRBV29-1 and TRBJ1-4; D is possibly TRBD1 (6 bases). From germline, CDR1 is SQVTM and CDR2 ANQGSEA. The CDR3 loop spans 13 amino acids. V lost 6 bases, J lost 5 bases, and 13 bases lay in between. The CDR3 here is CSVGDRGNEKLFF. DNA of the CDR3: TGCAGCGTGGGGGATAGGGGGAATGAAAAACTGTTTTTT.

This clonotype was counted once. The chain uses TRBV30 and TRBJ2-1, with TRBD2 as a possible D gene (6 bases). V was cut by 4 bases and J by 6 bases, with 16 bases left in between. This CDR3 has 14 residues. Looked up from germline, CDR1 is GTSNPN and CDR2 is SVGIG (reference sequence). DNA for the CDR3: TGTGCCTGGACCGGGACTGTATCCGGCAATGAGCAGTTCTTC. It is translated as CAWTGTVSGNEQFF.

The table lists this clonotype with a few counts. The rearrangement joins TRBV10-3 to TRBJ2-1; no clear D gene. Germline V lookup: CDR1 ENHRY, CDR2 SYGVKD. This CDR3 is built from 12 residues. V dropped 4 bases and J dropped 3 bases, with 4 bases sitting between them. DNA for the CDR3: TGTGCCATCAGTGCTAACTACAATGAGCAGTTCTTC. It is translated as CAISANYNEQFF.

This clonotype was seen a handful of times. The rearrangement joins TRBV12-3 or TRBV12-4 to TRBJ2-2; D perhaps matches TRBD2 (6 bases). Trimming removed 7 bases at V and 6 bases at J, with 12 bases between. This CDR3 is 13 amino acids long. CDR3 loop: CASILPGAGELFF. Written as DNA, the CDR3 is TGTGCCAGCATCCTGCCGGGGGCCGGGGAGCTGTTTTTT.